This TCR beta chain was found in a study of response to subunit inactivated influenza vaccine. Overall study results and limits: Each seasonal influenza vaccination recruits few new T cells, the authors suggested.

The CDR3 is 12 amino acids. The V gene's germline CDR1 is LGHNA and CDR2 YNFKEQ. Deletions cut 0 bases from V and 0 bases from J, with 0 bases between. TCRdb reprocessed the RT-PCR reads via MiXCR and lists one record per CDR3 protein. This table has roughly 630,000 distinct CDR3 sequences, approximately 14% appearing once. There are many counts of this clonotype. Its antigen is not known. The sample in question was PBMCs from blood, obtained 14 days before vaccination. This chain connects TRBV4-2 to TRBJ2-7; D unresolved. This receptor was obtained from a man over 45 who received an inactivated influenza vaccine. This CDR3 is CASSQDSYEQYF. CDR3 nucleotides: TGTGCCAGCAGCCAAGACTCCTACGAGCAGTACTTC.